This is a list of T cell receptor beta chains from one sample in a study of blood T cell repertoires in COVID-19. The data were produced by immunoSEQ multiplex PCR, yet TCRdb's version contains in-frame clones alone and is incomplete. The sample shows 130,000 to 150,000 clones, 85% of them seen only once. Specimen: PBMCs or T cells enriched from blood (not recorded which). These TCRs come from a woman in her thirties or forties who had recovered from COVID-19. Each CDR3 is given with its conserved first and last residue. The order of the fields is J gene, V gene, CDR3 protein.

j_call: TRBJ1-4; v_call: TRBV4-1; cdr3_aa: CASSATPTTNEKLFF
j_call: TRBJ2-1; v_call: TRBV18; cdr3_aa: CASSLGTSGSRYNEQFF
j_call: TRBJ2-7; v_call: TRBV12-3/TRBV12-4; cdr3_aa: CASRGGVGYEQYF
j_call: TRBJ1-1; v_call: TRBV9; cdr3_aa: CASSVDSGEGTEAFF
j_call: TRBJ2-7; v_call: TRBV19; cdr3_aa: CASRPSAVGSSYEQYF
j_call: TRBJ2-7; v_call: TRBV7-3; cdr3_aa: CASSFSRDSYEQYF
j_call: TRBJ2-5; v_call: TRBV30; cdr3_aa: CAWMRTEETQYF
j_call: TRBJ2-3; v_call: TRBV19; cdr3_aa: CASEGASTDTQYF
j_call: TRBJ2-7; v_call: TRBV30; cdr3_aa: CAWDSTGITSSYEQYF
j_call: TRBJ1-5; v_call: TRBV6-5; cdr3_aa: CASSPQGARQPQHF
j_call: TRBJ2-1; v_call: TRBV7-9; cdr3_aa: CASSPGGLAGEQFF
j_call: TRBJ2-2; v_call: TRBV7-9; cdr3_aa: CASSGQGSNTGELFF
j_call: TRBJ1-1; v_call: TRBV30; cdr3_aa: CAWSYRGNEAFF
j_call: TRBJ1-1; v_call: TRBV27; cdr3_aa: CASSLTGGTEAFF
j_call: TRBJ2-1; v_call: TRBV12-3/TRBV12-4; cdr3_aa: CASRLGYNEQFF
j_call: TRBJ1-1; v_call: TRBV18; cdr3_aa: CASSPPAGGITEAFF
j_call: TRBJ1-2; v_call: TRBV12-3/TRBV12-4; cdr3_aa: CASSPRRGDGYTF
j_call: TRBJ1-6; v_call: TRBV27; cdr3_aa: CASSLGRGSPLHF
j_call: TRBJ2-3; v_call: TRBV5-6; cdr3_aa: CASTDSGGGDTQYF
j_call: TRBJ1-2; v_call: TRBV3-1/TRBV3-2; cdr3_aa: CASSQDNLPWGDSKNYGYTF